This is a list of T cell receptor beta chains from one sample in a study of T cells in localized non-small cell lung cancer. Method: immunoSEQ multiplex PCR; TCRdb's copy keeps in-frame clones and lacks some. The profile covers around 20,000 clones, with approximately 81% appearing a single time and 15% to 20% taken by the ten largest. Material: PBMCs, obtained before any cancer treatment. These receptor sequences come from a woman aged 40-69 years with stage II squamous cell lung carcinoma. Both conserved end residues are part of each CDR3. The D gene is left open where the match is weak. Clone size is given for some rows only: seen once, a few or many times, or a class if the clone is expanded.

j_call,clone_size,d_call,v_call,cdr3_aa,cdr3_nt
TRBJ2-1,NA,NA,TRBV25-1,CASSEEGQELYNEQFF,TGTGCCAGCAGTGAAGAAGGGCAGGAGTTATACAATGAGCAGTTCTTC
TRBJ2-1,NA,TRBD2,TRBV7-6,CASSYLAGDAYNEQFF,TGTGCCAGCAGCTATCTAGCGGGAGACGCGTACAATGAGCAGTTCTTC
TRBJ1-1,NA,TRBD1,TRBV4-1,CASSQPWTGGEAFF,TGCGCCAGCAGCCAACCTTGGACAGGGGGCGAGGCTTTCTTT
TRBJ1-3,NA,NA,TRBV11-3,CASSRLAGASGNTIYF,TGTGCCAGCAGCCGATTGGCAGGAGCCTCTGGAAACACCATATATTTT
TRBJ2-1,once,NA,TRBV29-1,CSVEGARLGNEQFF,TGCAGCGTTGAGGGGGCAAGGTTAGGTAATGAGCAGTTCTTC
TRBJ1-1,few,NA,TRBV19,CASSIGGTGGTEAFF,TGTGCCAGTAGTATTGGGGGCACGGGTGGGACTGAAGCTTTCTTT
TRBJ1-1,once,NA,TRBV5-5,CASNNVDPGDTEAFF,TGTGCCAGCAACAACGTTGACCCAGGGGACACTGAAGCTTTCTTT
TRBJ2-7,NA,TRBD2,TRBV28,CASSLTSGRSSYEQYF,TGTGCCAGCAGTTTAACTAGCGGGAGATCATCCTACGAGCAGTACTTC
TRBJ2-1,NA,NA,TRBV27,CASSSHYNEQFF,TGTGCCAGCAGTTCCCACTACAATGAGCAGTTCTTC
TRBJ1-4,NA,NA,TRBV5-5,CASSSEGLNTNEKLFF,TGTGCCAGCAGCTCGGAAGGTTTGAACACTAATGAAAAACTGTTTTTT
TRBJ1-1,NA,TRBD1,TRBV2,CASSADRVSEAFF,TGTGCCAGCAGCGCGGACAGGGTGTCTGAAGCTTTCTTT
TRBJ2-5,NA,NA,TRBV5-6,CASSLLYRVRETQYF,TGTGCCAGCAGCTTGCTATACAGGGTGAGGGAGACCCAGTACTTC
TRBJ2-1,NA,TRBD2,TRBV27,CASSLLAGDYNEQFF,TGTGCCAGCAGTTTATTGGCGGGAGACTACAATGAGCAGTTCTTC
TRBJ2-1,NA,NA,TRBV6-4,CASSDRQGGQFF,TGTGCCAGCAGTGACCGACAGGGAGGGCAGTTCTTC
TRBJ1-2,NA,TRBD1,TRBV6-5,CASSRTGGGGYTF,TGTGCCAGCAGCCGTACAGGGGGCGGTGGCTACACCTTC
TRBJ1-3,medium-sized,NA,TRBV30,CAWLGQGVRNTIYF,TGTGCCTGGTTGGGACAAGGGGTCCGAAACACCATATATTTT
TRBJ2-1,NA,NA,TRBV11-3,CASSSPGPDNEQFF,TGTGCCAGCAGCTCGCCGGGACCCGACAATGAGCAGTTCTTC
TRBJ2-2,NA,TRBD2,TRBV10-3,CAISTGLAASEVTGELFF,TGTGCCATCAGTACCGGACTAGCGGCTTCAGAGGTGACCGGGGAGCTGTTTTTT
TRBJ2-3,NA,NA,TRBV5-1,CASSWGTDTQYF,TGCGCCAGCAGCTGGGGTACAGATACGCAGTATTTT
TRBJ2-5,NA,TRBD2,TRBV7-9,CASSLGREGETQYF,TGTGCCAGCAGTCTAGGGCGGGAGGGAGAGACCCAGTACTTC
TRBJ2-3,NA,TRBD2,TRBV10-2,CASMSGGGTTQYF,TGCGCCAGCATGTCGGGGGGTGGTACTACGCAGTATTTT
TRBJ2-3,NA,NA,TRBV14,CASSRRLADTQYF,TGTGCCAGCAGCCGCCGTTTGGCAGATACGCAGTATTTT
TRBJ2-1,NA,TRBD2,TRBV5-3,CARSSLPLGASGRESYNEQFF,TGTGCCAGAAGCTCGCTGCCCCTCGGGGCTAGCGGGAGAGAATCCTACAATGAGCAGTTCTTC
TRBJ2-2,NA,NA,TRBV7-7,CASSLEGSTGELFF,TGTGCCAGCAGCTTAGAAGGAAGCACCGGGGAGCTGTTTTTT
TRBJ2-3,NA,NA,TRBV7-8,CASSFLAPDTQYF,TGTGCCAGCAGCTTTCTAGCGCCAGATACGCAGTATTTT
TRBJ2-1,few,NA,TRBV7-2,CASSLKGGYNEQFF,TGTGCCAGCAGCTTGAAGGGGGGATACAATGAGCAGTTCTTC
TRBJ2-1,NA,NA,TRBV7-9,CASLEGRSSYNEQFF,TGTGCCAGCCTAGAGGGGCGGAGCTCCTACAATGAGCAGTTCTTC
TRBJ2-6,NA,TRBD1,TRBV10-3,CAISEGGQGRAGSGANVLTF,TGTGCCATCAGTGAGGGAGGACAGGGGCGTGCGGGCTCTGGGGCCAACGTCCTGACTTTC
TRBJ2-3,NA,NA,TRBV4-2,CASSSLIGDSGDTQYF,TGTGCCAGCAGCTCTCTGATCGGGGACTCGGGAGATACGCAGTATTTT
TRBJ2-7,NA,NA,TRBV4-1,CASSRSRDSYEQYF,TGCGCCAGCAGCCGATCTAGGGATAGCTACGAGCAGTACTTC
TRBJ1-1,few,NA,TRBV7-9,CASHMTGYTEAFF,TGTGCCAGCCACATGACAGGTTACACTGAAGCTTTCTTT
TRBJ1-5,NA,NA,TRBV19,CASSIQGRNQPQHF,TGTGCCAGTAGTATTCAGGGACGGAATCAGCCCCAGCATTTT
TRBJ2-1,NA,NA,TRBV4-3,CASSQDSAPFNEQFF,TGCGCCAGCAGCCAAGATAGCGCGCCCTTCAATGAGCAGTTCTTC
TRBJ1-2,few,NA,TRBV6-4,CASSGDGTYGYTF,TGTGCCAGCAGTGGGGACGGGACCTATGGCTACACCTTC
TRBJ2-7,large,TRBD2,TRBV28,CASRTSGRHEQYF,TGTGCCAGCCGGACTAGCGGGAGACACGAGCAGTACTTC
TRBJ2-3,NA,TRBD2,TRBV5-4,CASRPPSGMITDTQYF,TGTGCCAGCAGACCCCCTAGCGGGATGATCACAGATACGCAGTATTTT
TRBJ1-1,NA,NA,TRBV7-2,CASSRISAITPEAFF,TGTGCCAGCAGCCGAATTTCGGCAATTACCCCTGAAGCTTTCTTT
TRBJ2-2,NA,NA,TRBV19,CASSILQTRWRGNTGELFF,TGTGCCAGTAGTATATTACAAACCCGGTGGCGCGGGAACACCGGGGAGCTGTTTTTT
TRBJ1-3,few,TRBD1,TRBV28,CASSSPTGTGGALGGPTIYF,TGTGCCAGCAGCTCACCAACCGGGACAGGGGGCGCTTTAGGGGGGCCCACCATATATTTT
TRBJ1-6,NA,NA,TRBV2,CASSAPPGAPSNSPLHF,TGTGCCAGCAGCGCACCACCAGGGGCCCCTTCGAATTCACCCCTCCACTTT
TRBJ2-1,NA,NA,TRBV19,CASSIEWGSYNEQFF,TGTGCCAGTAGTATAGAGTGGGGCTCCTACAATGAGCAGTTCTTC
TRBJ1-1,NA,NA,TRBV28,CASILGAGGTEAFF,TGTGCCAGCATCCTCGGGGCTGGGGGCACTGAAGCTTTCTTT
TRBJ2-1,NA,NA,TRBV19,CASSIERRSYNEQFF,TGTGCCAGTAGTATAGAACGGCGTTCCTACAATGAGCAGTTCTTC
TRBJ1-2,NA,TRBD1,TRBV2,CASSAETGQGVVDGYTF,TGTGCCAGCAGTGCCGAAACCGGACAGGGGGTCGTTGATGGCTACACCTTC